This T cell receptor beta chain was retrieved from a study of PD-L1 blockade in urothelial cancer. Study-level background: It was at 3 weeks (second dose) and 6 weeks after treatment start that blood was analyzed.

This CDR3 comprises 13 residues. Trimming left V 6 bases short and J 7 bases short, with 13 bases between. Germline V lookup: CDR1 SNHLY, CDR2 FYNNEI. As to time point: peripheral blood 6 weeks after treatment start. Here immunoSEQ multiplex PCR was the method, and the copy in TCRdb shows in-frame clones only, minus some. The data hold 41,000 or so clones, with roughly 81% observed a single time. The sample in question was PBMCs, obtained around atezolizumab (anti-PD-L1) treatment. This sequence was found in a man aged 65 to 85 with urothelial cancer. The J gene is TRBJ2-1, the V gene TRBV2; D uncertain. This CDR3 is CASSLLISNEQFF. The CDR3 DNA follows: TGTGCCAGCAGCCTTCTTATTTCGAATGAGCAGTTCTTC.